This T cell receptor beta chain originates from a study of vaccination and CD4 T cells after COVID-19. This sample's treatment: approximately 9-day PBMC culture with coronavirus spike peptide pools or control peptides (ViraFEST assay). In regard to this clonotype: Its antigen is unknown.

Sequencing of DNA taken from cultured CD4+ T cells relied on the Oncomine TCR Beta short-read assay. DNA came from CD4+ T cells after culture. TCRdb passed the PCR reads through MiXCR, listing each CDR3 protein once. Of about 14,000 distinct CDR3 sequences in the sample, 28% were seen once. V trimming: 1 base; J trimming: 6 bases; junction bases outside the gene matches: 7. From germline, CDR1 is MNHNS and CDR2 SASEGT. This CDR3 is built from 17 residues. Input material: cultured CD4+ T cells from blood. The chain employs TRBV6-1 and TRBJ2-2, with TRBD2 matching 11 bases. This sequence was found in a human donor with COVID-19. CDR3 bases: TGTGCCAGCAGTGAAGTGAATAGCGGGGGGGCGGCCGGGGAGCTGTTTTTT. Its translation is CASSEVNSGGAAGELFF.